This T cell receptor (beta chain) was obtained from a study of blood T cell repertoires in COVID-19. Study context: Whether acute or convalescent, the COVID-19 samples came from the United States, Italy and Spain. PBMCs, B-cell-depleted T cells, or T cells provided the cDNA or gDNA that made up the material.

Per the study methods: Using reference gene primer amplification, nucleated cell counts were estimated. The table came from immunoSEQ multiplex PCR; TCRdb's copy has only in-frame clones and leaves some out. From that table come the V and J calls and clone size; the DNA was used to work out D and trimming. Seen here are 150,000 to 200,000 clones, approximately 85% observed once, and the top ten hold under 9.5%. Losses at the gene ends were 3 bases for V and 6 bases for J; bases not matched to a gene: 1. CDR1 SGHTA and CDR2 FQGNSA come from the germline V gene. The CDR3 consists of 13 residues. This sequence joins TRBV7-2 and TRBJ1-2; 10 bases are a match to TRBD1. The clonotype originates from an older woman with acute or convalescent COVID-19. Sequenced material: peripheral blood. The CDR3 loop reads CASSLTGGDGYTF. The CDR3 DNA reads TGTGCCAGCAGCTTGACAGGGGGCGATGGCTACACCTTC.